The 25 T cell receptor beta chains listed next were all sequenced from one sample in a study of blood T cell repertoires in COVID-19. Here immunoSEQ multiplex PCR was the method, and the copy in TCRdb shows in-frame clones only, minus some. The table lists about 160,000 clones, over 75% of them singletons. Input material: PBMCs or T cells enriched from blood (not recorded which). The receptors were sampled from a woman between 40 and 55 years old with acute COVID-19.

This clone was detected a few times. The chain employs TRBV29-1 and TRBJ2-7; 9 bases match TRBD2. The V gene end was trimmed by 6 bases and the J gene end by 3 bases; junction bases not matched to a gene: 9. The germline CDR1 and CDR2 sequences are SQVTM and ANQGSEA. CDR3 length: 14 residues. CDR3 in amino acids: CSVAYSGGRYEQYF. DNA of the CDR3: TGCAGCGTCGCTTATAGCGGGGGACGCTACGAGCAGTACTTC.

The CDR3 nucleotides are TGTGCCACTCGGGGAAGGGGAGGTGGGAGCAATCAGCCCCAGCATTTT. This translates into CATRGRGGGSNQPQHF. This sequence joins TRBV19 and TRBJ1-5; tentative D call: TRBD1 (5 bases). The ends were cut back, 10 bases at V and 1 base at J, with 20 bases in the middle. CDR1 and CDR2 from the germline V gene are LNHDA and SQIVND (reference sequence). This CDR3 has 16 residues.

V is TRBV11-2 and J is TRBJ1-5; D remains unclear. V was pared by 0 bases and J by 2 bases, with 2 bases between. Germline V gene sequence: CDR1 SGHAT, CDR2 FQNNGV. The CDR3 has 13 residues. CDR3 nucleotide sequence: TGTGCCAGCAGCTTAGACGGCAATCAGCCCCAGCATTTT. Translating gives CASSLDGNQPQHF.

This clone has only a few counts. The chain has TRBV27 and TRBJ2-1; D is undetermined. CDR3 length equals 12 residues. The ends were cut back, 4 bases at V and 7 bases at J, with 8 bases in the middle. CDR1 MNHEY and CDR2 SMNVEV come from the germline V gene (reference sequence). The CDR3 region has the DNA TGTGCCAGCAGTTCCCCCCTGAATGAGCAGTTCTTC. It codes for CASSSPLNEQFF.

The gene calls are TRBV19 and TRBJ1-2; 12 positions match TRBD1. Germline values: CDR1 LNHDA, CDR2 SQIVND (reference sequence). V gave up 2 bases and J gave up 7 bases; unmatched junction bases: 5. The CDR3 runs 15 residues. DNA for the CDR3: TGTGCCAGTAGTATACGGGGACAGGGGGCGCGTGGCTACACCTTC. Its protein is CASSIRGQGARGYTF.

The gene calls are TRBV4-1 and TRBJ2-1; 13 bases map to TRBD2. The CDR3 contains 15 residues. The trim removed 5 bases at V and 7 bases at J, leaving 5 bases unmatched. Germline V lookup: CDR1 MGHRA, CDR2 YSYEKL. Here the CDR3 reads CASSNGLAGANEQFF. In DNA, the CDR3 is TGCGCCAGCAGCAACGGACTAGCGGGAGCGAATGAGCAGTTCTTC.

CDR3 region: CASSIHLGGIGGTEAFF. CDR3 DNA sequence: TGTGCCAGTAGTATTCACCTAGGGGGCATCGGGGGTACTGAAGCTTTCTTT. The chain recombines TRBV19 with TRBJ1-1; TRBD1 agrees at 7 bases. In germline, CDR1 is LNHDA, CDR2 SQIVND (reference sequence). The CDR3 runs 17 residues. V shed 3 bases and J 5 bases; nucleotides not matched to a gene: 15. The complete variable domain, with remaining parts taken from reference TRBV19 and TRBJ1-1, reads DGGITQSPKYLFRKEGQNVTLSCEQNLNHDAMYWYRQDPGQGLRLIYYSQIVNDFQKGDIAEGYSVSREKKESFPLTVTSAQKNPTAFYLCASSIHLGGIGGTEAFFGQGTRLTVV.

The rearrangement links TRBV6-5 to TRBJ2-1; a weak D match, TRBD2 (5 bases). Germline CDR1 MNHEY, CDR2 SVGAGI. V was cut by 2 bases and J by 7 bases, with 12 bases left in between. The CDR3 extends over 14 amino acids. DNA for the CDR3: TGTGCCAGCAGTTACGCAGCGGTGGGAAATGAGCAGTTCTTC. It specifies CASSYAAVGNEQFF.

This rearrangement joins TRBV5-4 to TRBJ1-1, with 8 bases matching TRBD1. The J segment lost 1 base and the V segment lost 4 bases, leaving 3 bases of the junction unmatched. The CDR3 totals 14 residues. Germline V CDR1 and CDR2: SGHNT, YYREEE (reference sequence). CDR3 DNA sequence: TGTGCCAGCAGCGGGGGACAGGAGAACACTGAAGCTTTCTTT. This encodes CASSGGQENTEAFF.

V usage is TRBV6-5 and J usage is TRBJ2-7; a weak D match, TRBD2 (5 bases). There are 11 residues in the CDR3. The V and J ends lost 6 bases and 7 bases respectively, with 10 bases between them. CDR1 MNHEY and CDR2 SVGAGI come from the germline V gene. The CDR3 DNA sequence: TGTGCCAGCAGCCAACTAGGTGAGCAGTACTTC. It specifies CASSQLGEQYF.

V and J are TRBV11-2 and TRBJ1-1; D perhaps matches TRBD1 (5 bases). The CDR3 totals 15 residues. V shed 0 bases and J shed 11 bases, with 19 bases lying between them. CDR1 SGHAT and CDR2 FQNNGV come from the germline V gene. CDR3 region: CASSLDRVSSAAAFF. CDR3 sequence (DNA): TGTGCCAGCAGCTTAGACAGGGTAAGCTCCGCAGCGGCTTTCTTT.

This chain connects TRBV11-2 to TRBJ1-4; perhaps TRBD1 as D (5 bases). Germline CDR1 and CDR2: SGHAT and FQNNGV. This CDR3 region has 14 residues. Trimming shortened V by 3 bases and J by 5 bases, and 10 bases separated the two germline ends. The CDR3 here is CASSLGLRNEKLFF. DNA for the CDR3: TGTGCCAGCAGCTTGGGACTGCGGAATGAAAAACTGTTTTTT.

This sequence joins TRBV27 and TRBJ1-5; possibly TRBD1 for D (6 bases). The ends were cut back, 3 bases at V and 0 bases at J, with 9 bases in the middle. Per germline, CDR1 MNHEY and CDR2 SMNVEV (reference sequence). The CDR3 is 15 amino acids. The CDR3 is CASSFNRDSNQPQHF. DNA of the CDR3: TGTGCCAGCAGTTTCAACAGGGATAGCAATCAGCCCCAGCATTTT.

This clone turned up a few times. This chain uses TRBV19 with TRBJ1-5; the D gene is possibly TRBD1 (6 bases). Germline CDR1 LNHDA, CDR2 SQIVND (reference sequence). CDR3 length: 13 residues. Trimming removed 10 bases from V and 3 bases from J, with 13 bases in between. The DNA for the CDR3 is TGTGCCACAAGGGGGGGAACCAATCAGCCCCAGCATTTT. Amino acids: CATRGGTNQPQHF. The full variable domain, completed using reference TRBV19 and TRBJ1-5, is DGGITQSPKYLFRKEGQNVTLSCEQNLNHDAMYWYRQDPGQGLRLIYYSQIVNDFQKGDIAEGYSVSREKKESFPLTVTSAQKNPTAFYLCATRGGTNQPQHFGDGTRLSIL.

The chain has TRBV4-1 and TRBJ2-1; 7 nucleotides match TRBD2. CDR1 is MGHRA, CDR2 YSYEKL, per germline. J lost 2 bases, V lost 1 base, and 14 bases had no gene match. The CDR3 is 19 amino acids. This chain's CDR3 is CASSQGIGRSGAAYNEQFF. CDR3 bases: TGCGCCAGCAGCCAAGGAATAGGACGGAGCGGGGCAGCCTACAATGAGCAGTTCTTC.

The V call is TRBV5-1, the J call TRBJ1-2; D uncertain. This CDR3 has 15 residues. Deletions cut 4 bases from V and 3 bases from J, with 16 bases between. CDR1 and CDR2 (germline): SGHRS, YFSETQ. The CDR3 spells CASSATPEAYYGYTF. The CDR3 coding sequence is TGCGCCAGCAGCGCGACTCCGGAGGCCTACTATGGCTACACCTTC.

This clone was observed once. The gene calls are TRBV12-5 and TRBJ2-1; 11 bases align to TRBD2. CDR1 and CDR2 (germline): LGHNT, FRNRAP. After removal of 1 base from V and 14 bases from J, the junction contained 13 bases not matched to a gene. There are 16 residues in the CDR3. The CDR3 coding sequence is TGTGCTAGTGGTTTGGGGGGAGCTACACCGGGACTAGCGGAGTTCTTC. Amino acids: CASGLGGATPGLAEFF.

This clone occurred once. This chain uses TRBV6-5 with TRBJ2-7; 13 nucleotides agree with TRBD2. Trimming removed 5 bases from V and 3 bases from J; junction bases left unmatched: 4. CDR3 size: 15 residues. Germline CDR1 and CDR2: MNHEY and SVGAGI. CDR3 amino acids: CASSLGLAGDYEQYF. The CDR3 DNA reads TGTGCCAGCAGTCTAGGACTAGCGGGAGACTACGAGCAGTACTTC.

This chain joins TRBV29-1 and TRBJ1-1, with 9 nucleotides matching TRBD1. This CDR3 has 12 amino acids. Trimming removed 5 bases from V and 8 bases from J; junction bases left unmatched: 6. Germline V gives CDR1 SQVTM, CDR2 ANQGSEA. The CDR3 DNA sequence: TGCAGCGTTACAGGGGGCCGTGGGGAAGCTTTCTTT. Translation gives CSVTGGRGEAFF.

The genes are TRBV15 and TRBJ2-7; the match to TRBD1 covers 7 bases. CDR1 is LNHNV, CDR2 YYDKDF, per germline (reference sequence). This CDR3 comprises 14 residues. The junction had 0 bases not matched to a gene; V was cut back by 0 bases and J by 1 base. The chain's CDR3 is CATSRDRGSYEQYF. CDR3 DNA: TGTGCCACCAGCAGAGACAGGGGGTCCTACGAGCAGTACTTC. Based on the CDR3 plus reference TRBV15 and TRBJ2-7, the full variable domain is DAMVIQNPRYQVTQFGKPVTLSCSQTLNHNVMYWYQQKSSQAPKLLFHYYDKDFNNEADTPDNFQSRRPNTSFCFLDIRSPGLGDTAMYLCATSRDRGSYEQYFGPGTRLTVT.

The gene calls are TRBV29-1 and TRBJ1-3; D gene unclear. Germline loops: CDR1 SQVTM, CDR2 ANQGSEA. Between the trimmed V and J ends, which lost 4 bases and 0 bases, there was a span of 13 bases. The CDR3 is 15 amino acids. CDR3 amino acids: CSVVHIARSGNTIYF. The CDR3 nucleotides are TGCAGCGTTGTGCATATAGCTCGCTCTGGAAACACCATATATTTT.

The chain combines TRBV7-2 with TRBJ1-2; 12 bases are a match to TRBD1. Germline assignment: CDR1 SGHTA and CDR2 FQGNSA. This CDR3 is built from 16 residues. Unmatched junction bases numbered 10, after V lost 5 bases and J lost 6 bases. In nucleotides, the CDR3 is TGTGCCAGCAGCGTGCCGGGACAGGGGGCGCTTAATGGCTACACCTTC. This encodes CASSVPGQGALNGYTF.

This clone was observed once. The rearrangement links TRBV19 to TRBJ1-2; tentatively, D is TRBD1 (6 bases). Between the trimmed V and J ends, which lost 5 bases and 2 bases, there was a span of 18 bases. The CDR3 sequence is 16 residues long. The germline V gene has CDR1 LNHDA and CDR2 SQIVND (reference sequence). The CDR3 protein is CASSSDRGPRNYGYTF. CDR3 nucleotide sequence: TGTGCCAGTAGTTCGGACAGAGGTCCTAGAAACTATGGCTACACCTTC.

The chain uses TRBV5-1 and TRBJ2-3; D is possibly TRBD2 (7 bases). The CDR3 contains 16 residues. The V gene lost 0 bases and the J gene lost 3 bases, with 14 bases spanning the gap. The V gene's germline CDR1 is SGHRS and CDR2 YFSETQ. Here the CDR3 DNA reads TGCGCCAGCAGCTTGGCCGGGGGGCCGGGGACAGATACGCAGTATTTT. Protein: CASSLAGGPGTDTQYF.

The rearrangement joins TRBV25-1 to TRBJ1-1; D may be TRBD1 (6 bases). Germline V gives CDR1 MGHDK, CDR2 SYGVNS. This CDR3 is built from 13 residues. V was shortened by 7 bases and J by 2 bases, with 11 bases between the two germline ends. The CDR3 sequence is CASINRVNTEAFF. The CDR3 nucleotides are TGTGCCAGCATCAACAGGGTCAACACTGAAGCTTTCTTT.